This entry describes one T cell receptor beta chain. This entry belongs to a study of siplizumab effects on memory and regulatory T cells. Repertoires were generated with immunoSEQ multiplex PCR, while TCRdb's copy carries only in-frame clones and drops some. The sample lists some 97,000 clones, approximately 94% occurring once. This receptor was obtained from a human donor in good health. Sequenced sample: non-Treg CD4+ T cells sorted from blood.

CDR3 amino acids: CASSQTGAAYEQYF. The CDR3 DNA reads TGTGCCAGCAGCCAGACCGGGGCAGCCTACGAGCAGTACTTC. V gene TRBV11-2 combines with J gene TRBJ2-7, with D perhaps assigned TRBD1 or TRBD2 (5 bases each). Looked up from germline, CDR1 is SGHAT and CDR2 is FQNNGV. V was trimmed by 5 bases and J by 2 bases, leaving 13 bases between them. The CDR3 is 14 residues long. Using reference TRBV11-2 and TRBJ2-7 for the parts outside the CDR3, the full variable domain is EAGVAQSPRYKIIEKRQSVAFWCNPISGHATLYWYQQILGQGPKLLIQFQNNGVVDDSQLPKDRFSAERLKGVDSTLKIQPAKLEDSAVYLCASSQTGAAYEQYFGPGTRLTVT.